This TCR beta chain emerged from a study of control samples from healthy donors and cancer patients. Using immunoSEQ multiplex PCR, the repertoire was profiled, and TCRdb retains in-frame clones only, with some absent. The table lists 150,000 or so clones, 80% to 95% of them singletons. The V gene's germline CDR1 is PRHDT and CDR2 FYEKMQ (reference sequence). V was shortened by 9 bases and J by 4 bases, with 15 bases between the two germline ends. This CDR3 spans 13 amino acids. The receptor was isolated from a man younger than 35 in good health. This rearrangement joins TRBV13 to TRBJ1-2; D remains ambiguous. The specimen was blood. The CDR3 is CASFNLGAYGYTF. The CDR3 coding sequence is TGTGCCAGTTTTAACCTGGGAGCCTATGGCTACACCTTC.